Described below is a single TCR beta chain sequence and its context. The source of the sample is a study of blood T cell repertoires in COVID-19. As for the study in general: The United States, Italy and Spain provided the acute and convalescent COVID-19 samples. PBMCs, B-cell-depleted T cells, or T cells were the source of the cDNA or gDNA that made up the material.

Under the authors' procedure: From reference gene primer amplification, estimates of nucleated cell counts were derived. Generated by immunoSEQ multiplex PCR, the TCRdb table keeps only in-frame clones and is missing some. The V and J calls and the clone size are those of that table, but D and trimming were determined from the DNA. Counted here are approximately 15,000 clones, over 75% occurring once; the ten biggest clones make up 13% to 15%. CDR1 SGHAT and CDR2 FQNNGV come from the germline V gene. The CDR3 is 15 residues long. V shed 7 bases and J shed 1 base, with 17 bases lying between them. Sequenced: peripheral blood. This sequence joins TRBV11-2 and TRBJ2-7, with D perhaps TRBD1 (6 bases). This receptor was obtained from a man between 45 and 60 years old with active COVID-19. CDR3 in DNA: TGTGCCAGCAAACAAGGGGGACCAAATTCCTACGAGCAGTACTTC. Encoded protein: CASKQGGPNSYEQYF.